This T cell receptor (beta chain) came from a study of cytomegalovirus exposure and HLA in healthy donors. Study background: One earlier analysis, a look at 200 million or so T cells, found fewer than 140 million unique TCR beta sequences.

This CDR3 contains 13 residues. Germline lookup yields CDR1 LNHNV and CDR2 YYDKDF (reference sequence). The germline V and J ends were trimmed by 3 bases and 1 base, with 6 bases remaining between them. PCR amplification relied on 60 Vbeta primers (plus 13 Jbeta primers). Authors' methods: Roughly 10 million shared chains were among around 78 million unique TCR beta chains counted in a later analysis. Assay used: immunoSEQ multiplex PCR; TCRdb lists only in-frame clones, some missing. That table furnishes V, J and clone size, whereas the DNA furnished D and trimming. Altogether about 59,000 clones are present, 75% to 85% being singletons, with the ten largest covering under 5%. Notes on the study in general: Fewer N-insertions than the roughly 670-donor mean were reportedly shown by an Asian-associated ancestry cluster in a later analysis. Segments of the TCR beta V type were, in most cases, productive about 87% or about 30% of the time in an earlier analysis.

A word on this clone: Its antigen remains unidentified.

The chain links TRBV15 to TRBJ1-1; tentative D call: TRBD1 (5 bases). This sequence originates from a woman between 35 and 50 years old in good health and CMV-seronegative. The specimen was PBMCs. The CDR3: CATSRTANTEAFF. For the CDR3, the DNA is TGTGCCACCAGCAGGACAGCGAACACTGAAGCTTTCTTT.